These 3 T cell receptor beta chains came from one sample sequenced in a study of cytomegalovirus exposure and HLA in healthy donors. Amplification used 60 Vbeta primers and 13 Jbeta primers. Data came from immunoSEQ multiplex PCR; TCRdb stores just in-frame clones and leaves some out. The table has 84,000 or so clones, over 75% seen once. The specimen sequenced was PBMCs. The receptors originated from a man between 50 and 59 years old in good health and CMV-seronegative.

This clone was found a few times. The chain links TRBV5-1 to TRBJ1-5; the match to TRBD1 covers 8 bases. The germline V gene has CDR1 SGHRS and CDR2 YFSETQ. V was clipped by 4 bases and J by 5 bases; unmatched bases: 5. This CDR3 contains 14 residues. The CDR3 DNA follows: TGCGCCAGCAGCCTGGGACAGGTCGATCAGCCCCAGCATTTT. Translating it yields CASSLGQVDQPQHF.

This chain links TRBV4-1 with TRBJ1-4; perhaps TRBD1 as D (5 bases). Trimming stripped 0 bases from V and 8 bases from J, with 22 bases between. From germline, CDR1 is MGHRA and CDR2 YSYEKL. The CDR3 spans 18 residues. CDR3 coding DNA: TGCGCCAGCAGCCAAGAAAGATCCGGGACTCACGGAGAGGAAAAACTGTTTTTT. Residues: CASSQERSGTHGEEKLFF.

The V call is TRBV10-3, the J call TRBJ1-2; 8 bases are a match to TRBD1. From germline, CDR1 is ENHRY and CDR2 SYGVKD. This CDR3 region has 13 residues. V shed 7 bases, J shed 6 bases, and the junction held 7 bases outside the gene matches. In DNA, the CDR3 is TGTGCCATCACGGGACAGGCAAGGGATGGCTACACCTTC. Protein: CAITGQARDGYTF.